This T cell receptor beta chain was retrieved from a study of neurological immune-mediated disorders. Study outcomes and limitations: TCR clonal expansion peaked in HTLV-1-associated myelopathy patients and was lowest in multiple sclerosis patients. The absence of shared CDR3 amino acid sequences among expanded clones across subjects suggests private repertoires in all groups.

From 15-18 subjects, over 170 million TCR-beta sequences were obtained in each sequencing run. TCRdb reanalysed the 5' RACE reads using MiXCR and keeps one entry per CDR3 protein. The sample yields several thousand distinct CDR3 sequences, more than 20% seen once. The length of the CDR3 is 11 residues. Between the trimmed V and J ends, which lost 3 bases and 15 bases, there was a span of 15 bases. Germline V CDR1 and CDR2: DFQATT, SNEGSKA (reference sequence). Notes on this clonotype: Its antigen remains unknown.

The sequence came from a woman in her fifties or sixties with HTLV-1-associated myelopathy (HAM/TSP). What was sequenced was CD8+ T cells from blood. This chain joins TRBV20-1 and TRBJ1-3; the D gene is possibly TRBD1 (5 bases). DNA for the CDR3: TGCAGTGCTAGTTTAGGGGAGGTCTCATATTTT. This gives the protein CSASLGEVSYF.